This T cell receptor (beta chain) is drawn from a study of blood T cell repertoires in COVID-19. Across the study: Acute-phase and convalescent COVID-19 samples originated in the United States, Italy and Spain.

V was cut by 6 bases and J by 4 bases, with 21 bases left in between. From germline, CDR1 is KGHSH and CDR2 LQKENI. This CDR3 contains 16 residues. Method: immunoSEQ multiplex PCR; TCRdb's copy keeps in-frame clones and lacks some. The top ten hold 25% to 35% of the sample, which has 150,000 to 180,000 clones, about 86% seen once. In this sample, this clone turned up a few times. The origin of this receptor is a woman aged 60-75 years with acute or convalescent COVID-19. The chain recombines TRBV18 with TRBJ1-2; D not certain. Sample: peripheral blood. The CDR3 loop reads CASSPGSGPSSYGYTF. Written as DNA, the CDR3 is TGTGCCAGCTCTCCGGGGTCTGGCCCCTCTAGCTATGGCTACACCTTC.